This is a list of T cell receptor beta chains from one sample in a study of OX40 agonist ivuxolimab in advanced cancers. TCRdb's copy holds only in-frame clones and misses some; the assay was immunoSEQ multiplex PCR. Of about 75,000 clones in the sample, more than 75% were seen once. Sequencing used CD4+ or CD8+ T cells sorted from blood, obtained in a trial of the OX40 agonist ivuxolimab. The receptors shown here come from an adult with an advanced solid tumor such as melanoma, head and neck, liver or kidney cancer. Each CDR3 is given with its conserved first and last residue. D genes are given only for firm matches. Rows give clone size only sometimes, using once, few, many, or a class for an expanded clone.

TGTGCCAGCTCACCAGCCCCCGGGAACACTGAAGCTTTCTTT CASSPAPGNTEAFF - TRBJ1-1 TRBV18 -
TGTGCCAGCAGTTTATACCGCACAGGGTTCGGTGAAAAACTGTTTTTT CASSLYRTGFGEKLFF - TRBJ1-4 TRBV28 -
TGTGCCAACAGTGAATTCCAGGGCAACACCGGGGAGCTGTTTTTT CANSEFQGNTGELFF - TRBJ2-2 TRBV6-4 -
TGTGCCAGCAGCAGGGCGGGAGCGGGAGATACGCAGTATTTT CASSRAGAGDTQYF - TRBJ2-3 TRBV11-2 TRBD2
TGTGCCAGTAGCCCCGGGACAGGGGACTCCTATGGCTACACCTTC CASSPGTGDSYGYTF - TRBJ1-2 TRBV19 TRBD1
TGTGCCAGCAGCTTGAGAGGGGCCAAAAACATTCAGTACTTC CASSLRGAKNIQYF - TRBJ2-4 TRBV5-4 -
TGTGCCAGCTCACCACCGACAGGGTCCGGTTACAATGAGCAGTTCTTC CASSPPTGSGYNEQFF - TRBJ2-1 TRBV18 TRBD1
TGTGCCAGCAGGATAGCGGGACTAGAGACCCAGTACTTC CASRIAGLETQYF - TRBJ2-5 TRBV6-5 TRBD2
TGTGCCAGCAGCTTCCAAGCGGGAGGAGGTACCGGGGAGCTGTTTTTT CASSFQAGGGTGELFF - TRBJ2-2 TRBV7-9 TRBD2
TGCAGCGTTTCAGGGGCCTTGAACACTGAAGCTTTCTTT CSVSGALNTEAFF once TRBJ1-1 TRBV29-1 -
TGTGCCAGCCGGGACAGGGCTACCGAGCAGTACTTC CASRDRATEQYF few TRBJ2-7 TRBV7-2 TRBD1
TGTGCCAGCAGCTTGGAGGTAGCGGGAGTGGCTAGAAATGAGCAGTTCTTC CASSLEVAGVARNEQFF - TRBJ2-1 TRBV5-4 TRBD2
TGCAGCGTTGAAGAGACTAGCGGTAAGCAGTTCTTC CSVEETSGKQFF - TRBJ2-1 TRBV29-1 TRBD2
TGTGCCAGCAGCTTGCAGGCGGGAGGGTACGAGCAGTACTTC CASSLQAGGYEQYF - TRBJ2-7 TRBV5-4 TRBD2
TGTGCCAGCAGTTCACGGGACAGGGGTTTGCATGAGCAGTTCTTC CASSSRDRGLHEQFF - TRBJ2-1 TRBV28 TRBD1
TGTGCCAGTAGAAGTATAGGCCAGGGCTGGGGAACTGAAGCTTTCTTT CASRSIGQGWGTEAFF once TRBJ1-1 TRBV19 -
TGTGCCAGCGCCCGGGACAGGGGAGCCGATGAGCAGTTCTTC CASARDRGADEQFF - TRBJ2-1 TRBV6-4 TRBD1
TGTGCCACCAGCAGAGATCCAGGAGGACTAGCGGGAGGCACATACAATGAGCAGTTCTTC CATSRDPGGLAGGTYNEQFF - TRBJ2-1 TRBV15 TRBD2
TGTGCCAGCAGAACGGACAGGTCCCCCTCCTACGAGCAGTACTTC CASRTDRSPSYEQYF - TRBJ2-7 TRBV6-5 TRBD1
TGTGCCAGCAGCCACAGACAGGGGCTGTCGGGCTACACCTTC CASSHRQGLSGYTF - TRBJ1-2 TRBV14 TRBD1
TGTGCCAGCAGTGCCGGGACAGGGGCCGCTTTCTTT CASSAGTGAAFF - TRBJ1-1 TRBV25-1 TRBD1
TGCAGCGCCACTTCGAACACTGAAGCTTTCTTT CSATSNTEAFF few TRBJ1-1 TRBV29-1 -
TGTGCCTGGGGGGAGGAGCCGGGCAATCAGCCCCAGCATTTT CAWGEEPGNQPQHF - TRBJ1-5 TRBV30 -
TGCGCCAGCAGCTCGTCAGGGGGCGGCGGTGAAAAACTGTTTTTT CASSSSGGGGEKLFF - TRBJ1-4 TRBV5-1 TRBD1
TGTGCCAGCTCACCTGGTCCGAGGGAATCAGGCTACACCTTC CASSPGPRESGYTF - TRBJ1-2 TRBV18 -
TGTGCCAGTGGAGGACTAGCGGGAGGGCCGGGAGAGCAGTTCTTC CASGGLAGGPGEQFF - TRBJ2-1 TRBV19 TRBD2
TGTGCCAGCAGCAAAGCTTTCCTGACAGGGGTCGACACTGAAGCTTTCTTT CASSKAFLTGVDTEAFF once TRBJ1-1 TRBV21-1 -
TGTGCCAGCAGCTTAGATGGGCAGGGCTTATCTGAAGCTTTCTTT CASSLDGQGLSEAFF - TRBJ1-1 TRBV11-2 -
TGTGCCAGCAGCTTAGACGGGAGTTCCTACAATGAGCAGTTCTTC CASSLDGSSYNEQFF - TRBJ2-1 TRBV4-2 -
TGCAGCGTTGTGGTACAGGGGGCCGGTGAGCAGTACTTC CSVVVQGAGEQYF - TRBJ2-7 TRBV29-1 TRBD1
TGCGCCAGCAGCGAAGCGTCAGGGAACAGGAACACTGAAGCTTTCTTT CASSEASGNRNTEAFF - TRBJ1-1 TRBV4-1 -
TGCAGCGTCCAATCGACTAGCGGGAGATACGAGCAGTACTTC CSVQSTSGRYEQYF - TRBJ2-7 TRBV29-1 TRBD2
TGTGCCAGCAGCCAAGTATCTGAGCAGTTCTTC CASSQVSEQFF - TRBJ2-1 TRBV4-2 -
TGTGCCAGCAGTCTGACAGGCACCTATGGCTACACCTTC CASSLTGTYGYTF - TRBJ1-2 TRBV6-6 -
TGCGCCAGCAGCCAAGGACAGGATACCGGGGAGCTGTTTTTT CASSQGQDTGELFF - TRBJ2-2 TRBV5-1 TRBD1
TGTGCCAGCAGGGAAGGCGGTCGCGTCTATGGCTACACCTTC CASREGGRVYGYTF - TRBJ1-2 TRBV27 -
TGCAGCGTGCCGGGACTAGCGGGCTACGAGCAGTACTTC CSVPGLAGYEQYF - TRBJ2-7 TRBV29-1 TRBD2
TGTGCCAGCAGCCCGCAGGGACTAGCGGGAGGCCCAGATACGCAGTATTTT CASSPQGLAGGPDTQYF - TRBJ2-3 TRBV11-3 TRBD2
TGTGCCAGCAGTCGGGCTAGCGGGACTACTAGCTCCTACAATGAGCAGTTCTTC CASSRASGTTSSYNEQFF - TRBJ2-1 TRBV5-5 TRBD2
TGTGCCAGCAGCTTGGGGACAGGATGGGAAAAACTGTTTTTT CASSLGTGWEKLFF - TRBJ1-4 TRBV7-9 TRBD1
TGTGCCAGTAGTCCACGCGGGGGGAATTTTCAAACCAAAAACATTCAGTACTTC CASSPRGGNFQTKNIQYF - TRBJ2-4 TRBV19 TRBD2
TGTGCCAGCAGTCCAGGGGACAGGGATGCGGAAGAGCAGTACTTC CASSPGDRDAEEQYF - TRBJ2-7 TRBV6-6 TRBD1
TGTGCCAGCAGCCTTACTAGCGGGAGATACAATGAGCAGTTCTTC CASSLTSGRYNEQFF - TRBJ2-1 TRBV7-2 TRBD2
TGTGCCAGCAGACGGACATTCTCTGGAAACACCATATATTTT CASRRTFSGNTIYF - TRBJ1-3 TRBV28 -
TGTGCCAGCAGTCTAGACAGGGATTCACCCCTCCACTTT CASSLDRDSPLHF - TRBJ1-6 TRBV6-5 TRBD1
TGCGCCAGCAGCGCGAGCGGGTCTGGAAACACCATATATTTT CASSASGSGNTIYF once TRBJ1-3 TRBV5-1 -
TGTGCCAGCAGCTCCCGGGACAGGGGGCTGGGAGTAGAAGCTTTCTTT CASSSRDRGLGVEAFF - TRBJ1-1 TRBV7-9 TRBD1
TGCGCCAGCAGCTCCCTTCAGGGGGACACTGAAGCTTTCTTT CASSSLQGDTEAFF - TRBJ1-1 TRBV5-1 TRBD1
TGTGCCAGCTCACCACGGTCTGAGGTCCGCTCCTACGAGCAGTACTTC CASSPRSEVRSYEQYF - TRBJ2-7 TRBV18 -
TGTGCCAGCAGTGCAACTAGTAAAGTTTTCAATGAGCAGTTCTTC CASSATSKVFNEQFF - TRBJ2-1 TRBV6-1 -
TGTGCCAGTAGTACCGGGCAGGGGCCGAGGGATACGCAGTATTTT CASSTGQGPRDTQYF - TRBJ2-3 TRBV19 -
TGCGCCAGCAAGCTTGGACAGGGGCAAGAGACCCAGTACTTC CASKLGQGQETQYF - TRBJ2-5 TRBV5-1 TRBD1
TGTGCCAGCAGTGTCGAGACAGGTGATGAAAAACTGTTTTTT CASSVETGDEKLFF - TRBJ1-4 TRBV6-1 -
TGTGCCAGCAGCTTGGAGGGGACACAAGAGACCCAGTACTTC CASSLEGTQETQYF once TRBJ2-5 TRBV5-5 -
TGTGCCAGCAGCCCGGGGACAGGGTTAGCCAAAAACATTCAGTACTTC CASSPGTGLAKNIQYF - TRBJ2-4 TRBV7-9 TRBD1